Shown below are 22 T cell receptor beta chains from a single sample sequenced in a study of OX40 agonist ivuxolimab in advanced cancers. Some clones are missing from TCRdb's copy, which holds only in-frame ones; the method was immunoSEQ multiplex PCR. The table lists around 50,000 clones, around four fifths of them singletons. The sample was CD4+ or CD8+ T cells sorted from blood, taken in a trial of the OX40 agonist ivuxolimab. The receptors come from an adult with an advanced solid tumor such as melanoma, head and neck, liver or kidney cancer.

The gene calls are TRBV10-1 and TRBJ1-1; D is possibly TRBD1 (6 bases). V was shortened by 6 bases and J by 5 bases, with 16 bases between the two germline ends. Per the germline V gene, CDR1 is WNHNN and CDR2 is SYGVQD (reference sequence). This CDR3 has 14 residues. CDR3 residues: CASRVGGAETEAFF. CDR3 DNA: TGCGCCAGCAGGGTTGGGGGCGCCGAAACTGAAGCTTTCTTT.

Only one count was recorded for this clone. The rearrangement joins TRBV5-4 to TRBJ2-3; D uncertain. The CDR3 totals 15 residues. Germline CDR1 SGHNT, CDR2 YYREEE (reference sequence). V dropped 0 bases and J dropped 1 base, with 9 bases sitting between them. CDR3 DNA: TGTGCCAGCAGCTTGGGCCCCCCCGGCACAGATACGCAGTATTTT. Protein sequence: CASSLGPPGTDTQYF.

This chain links TRBV7-2 with TRBJ1-1; D is unclear. V was trimmed by 5 bases and J by 7 bases, leaving 17 bases between them. The CDR3 is 14 residues long. CDR1 and CDR2 from the germline V gene are SGHTA and FQGNSA. The CDR3 here is CASSHDQPRNEAFF. CDR3 nucleotides: TGTGCCAGCAGCCATGACCAGCCTCGCAATGAAGCTTTCTTT.

A single count supports this clone. V is TRBV11-2 and J is TRBJ2-7; D gene ambiguous. CDR1 SGHAT and CDR2 FQNNGV come from the germline V gene. The ends were cut back, 1 base at V and 0 bases at J, with 10 bases in the middle. CDR3 length: 15 amino acids. In DNA, the CDR3 is TGTGCCAGCAGCTTAGGTACACTTCGCTCCTACGAGCAGTACTTC. This gives the protein CASSLGTLRSYEQYF.

The V gene is TRBV5-1, the J gene TRBJ1-4; D remains unclear. CDR1 and CDR2 from the germline V gene are SGHRS and YFSETQ. This CDR3 comprises 14 residues. Trimming took 0 bases from V and 3 from J, leaving 6 bases between them. The CDR3 region has the DNA TGCGCCAGCAGCTTGGACGGTTCTAATGAAAAACTGTTTTTT. Its translation is CASSLDGSNEKLFF.

This clone has just a few counts. The chain carries TRBV28 and TRBJ2-1; D is perhaps TRBD1 (6 bases). The length of the CDR3 is 14 residues. Trimming removed 6 bases at V and 6 bases at J, with 15 bases between. The germline gives CDR1 MDHEN, CDR2 SYDVKM. The CDR3 loop reads CASSYRDLGNEQFF. The CDR3 region has the DNA TGTGCCAGCAGCTACAGGGATCTCGGCAATGAGCAGTTCTTC.

The V call is TRBV10-3, the J call TRBJ2-5; TRBD1 agrees at 7 bases. CDR1 is ENHRY, CDR2 SYGVKD, per germline. This CDR3 comprises 13 residues. The trim removed 10 bases at V and 2 bases at J, leaving 7 bases unmatched. CDR3 in DNA: TGTGCCAGTACAGGGGATTATCAAGAGACCCAGTACTTC. The encoded protein is CASTGDYQETQYF.

The chain couples TRBV2 to TRBJ2-5, with D possibly TRBD2 on 5 matching bases. There are 15 residues in the CDR3. Deletions cut 6 bases from V and 4 bases from J, with 18 bases between. Germline V gene data show CDR1 as SNHLY and CDR2 as FYNNEI. The CDR3 reads CASSRELAGSETQYF. The DNA for the CDR3 is TGTGCCAGCAGCCGCGAGCTAGCAGGTTCAGAGACCCAGTACTTC.

This clone occurred once. V usage is TRBV18 and J usage is TRBJ1-2; D not resolved. The CDR3 length is 13 residues. Germline-derived CDR1 and CDR2 are KGHSH and LQKENI. V was cut by 5 bases and J by 3 bases, with 10 bases left in between. CDR3 residues: CASSSSLDYGYTF. In DNA form, the CDR3 reads TGTGCCAGCTCATCTTCGCTCGACTATGGCTACACCTTC.

J is TRBJ2-7 and V is TRBV5-4; 7 bases are a match to TRBD1. The CDR3 covers 14 residues. The V gene's germline CDR1 is SGHNT and CDR2 YYREEE (reference sequence). With V trimmed by 2 bases and J by 3 bases, 5 bases remained unmatched. The chain's CDR3 is CASSLGGPNYEQYF. The CDR3 DNA is TGTGCCAGCAGCTTAGGGGGCCCAAACTACGAGCAGTACTTC.

The gene calls are TRBV6-5 and TRBJ2-4, with unresolved D. The ends were cut back, 8 bases at V and 6 bases at J, with 8 bases in the middle. Per germline, CDR1 MNHEY and CDR2 SVGAGI. The CDR3 has 11 amino acids. As DNA, the CDR3 is TGTGCCAGCGTAAGAGGAAACATTCAGTACTTC. This codes for CASVRGNIQYF.

CDR3 protein: CASSSGTGSGYTF. The CDR3 bases are TGTGCCAGCAGCTCCGGGACAGGGAGTGGCTACACCTTC. The V call is TRBV7-2, the J call TRBJ1-2, with 9 positions matching TRBD1. The CDR3 is 13 amino acids. Germline CDR1 reads SGHTA; CDR2 reads FQGNSA. V was clipped by 4 bases and J by 7 bases; unmatched bases: 4.

The gene calls are TRBV28 and TRBJ2-7; 7 bases match TRBD1. V was pared by 3 bases and J by 6 bases, with 11 bases of the junction left unmatched. This CDR3 contains 15 residues. In germline, CDR1 is MDHEN, CDR2 SYDVKM. CDR3 sequence reads: CASSFRDGHRGEQYF. For the CDR3, the DNA is TGTGCCAGCAGTTTCCGCGATGGACACAGGGGCGAGCAGTACTTC. The full variable domain, completed using reference TRBV28 and TRBJ2-7, is DVKVTQSSRYLVKRTGEKVFLECVQDMDHENMFWYRQDPGLGLRLIYFSYDVKMKEKGDIPEGYSVSREKKERFSLILESASTNQTSMYLCASSFRDGHRGEQYFGPGTRLTVT.

This chain uses TRBV5-1 with TRBJ2-6, with TRBD1 matching 7 bases. CDR3 length: 16 amino acids. Unmatched junction bases numbered 5, after V lost 3 bases and J lost 2 bases. Per the germline V gene, CDR1 is SGHRS and CDR2 is YFSETQ. CDR3 residues: CASSWDTGAGANVLTF. As DNA, the CDR3 is TGCGCCAGCAGCTGGGACACAGGGGCTGGGGCCAACGTCCTGACTTTC.

V gene TRBV2 combines with J gene TRBJ2-5, with D perhaps TRBD2 (6 bases). V dropped 9 bases and J dropped 4 bases, with 18 bases sitting between them. Per the germline V gene, CDR1 is SNHLY and CDR2 is FYNNEI. This CDR3 spans 14 amino acids. CDR3 in DNA: TGTGCCAGTACAAAGACTAGTCCCCCAGAGACCCAGTACTTC. Its protein is CASTKTSPPETQYF.

The V and J genes are TRBV4-1 and TRBJ1-5; D unclear. The germline V gene encodes CDR1 MGHRA and CDR2 YSYEKL. The ends were cut back, 0 bases at V and 0 bases at J, with 12 bases in the middle. The CDR3 is 17 residues long. The CDR3 reads CASSQDQGGDSNQPQHF. For the CDR3, the DNA is TGCGCCAGCAGCCAAGATCAAGGAGGAGATAGCAATCAGCCCCAGCATTTT.

The sample holds one count of this clone. The genes are TRBV7-8 and TRBJ1-4; D unclear. This CDR3 contains 17 residues. Germline assignment: CDR1 SGHVS and CDR2 FQNEAQ. Trimming shortened V by 1 base and J by 3 bases, and 15 bases separated the two germline ends. CDR3 amino acids: CASSLEFDDGSNEKLFF. DNA for the CDR3: TGTGCCAGCAGCTTAGAGTTTGACGACGGGTCTAATGAAAAACTGTTTTTT.

The chain links TRBV7-8 to TRBJ2-2; 9 nucleotides align to TRBD1. The germline V gene has CDR1 SGHVS and CDR2 FQNEAQ. This CDR3 has 17 amino acids. The junction had 16 bases not matched to a gene; V was cut back by 5 bases and J by 9 bases. The CDR3 sequence is CASSPDSGTGFFRELFF. CDR3 nucleotide sequence: TGTGCCAGCAGCCCAGATTCCGGGACAGGGTTCTTCCGGGAGCTGTTTTTT.

The chain has TRBV7-9 and TRBJ1-2; 8 nucleotides align to TRBD1. J lost 3 bases, V lost 5 bases, and 8 bases had no gene match. Germline CDR1 is SEHNR and CDR2 is FQNEAQ (reference sequence). This CDR3 is built from 15 residues. CDR3 DNA sequence: TGTGCCAGCAGCGCACGCAGGGGGCCTCACTATGGCTACACCTTC. It encodes CASSARRGPHYGYTF.

The V gene is TRBV6-1, the J gene TRBJ1-6; D unresolved. The CDR3 runs 13 residues. Per the germline V gene, CDR1 is MNHNS and CDR2 is SASEGT. Trimming shortened V by 3 bases and J by 8 bases, and 8 bases separated the two germline ends. Written as DNA, the CDR3 is TGTGCCAGCAGTGATAGGATGGATTCACCCCTCCACTTT. It specifies CASSDRMDSPLHF.

The chain uses TRBV10-1 and TRBJ2-3; TRBD2 matches 8 bases. CDR3 size: 16 residues. Looked up from germline, CDR1 is WNHNN and CDR2 is SYGVQD (reference sequence). V lost 2 bases, J lost 3 bases, and 7 bases stayed unmatched. The CDR3 region is CASSEGRTSYTDTQYF. In DNA form, the CDR3 reads TGCGCCAGCAGTGAGGGAAGGACTAGCTATACAGATACGCAGTATTTT.

The rearrangement links TRBV29-1 to TRBJ1-2; 9 nucleotides match TRBD1. The CDR3 covers 12 residues. V lost 7 bases and J lost 3; bases outside the gene matches: 3. In germline, CDR1 is SQVTM, CDR2 ANQGSEA. The CDR3 DNA follows: TGCAGCGGACAGGGGGTCGACTATGGCTACACCTTC. Amino acids: CSGQGVDYGYTF.